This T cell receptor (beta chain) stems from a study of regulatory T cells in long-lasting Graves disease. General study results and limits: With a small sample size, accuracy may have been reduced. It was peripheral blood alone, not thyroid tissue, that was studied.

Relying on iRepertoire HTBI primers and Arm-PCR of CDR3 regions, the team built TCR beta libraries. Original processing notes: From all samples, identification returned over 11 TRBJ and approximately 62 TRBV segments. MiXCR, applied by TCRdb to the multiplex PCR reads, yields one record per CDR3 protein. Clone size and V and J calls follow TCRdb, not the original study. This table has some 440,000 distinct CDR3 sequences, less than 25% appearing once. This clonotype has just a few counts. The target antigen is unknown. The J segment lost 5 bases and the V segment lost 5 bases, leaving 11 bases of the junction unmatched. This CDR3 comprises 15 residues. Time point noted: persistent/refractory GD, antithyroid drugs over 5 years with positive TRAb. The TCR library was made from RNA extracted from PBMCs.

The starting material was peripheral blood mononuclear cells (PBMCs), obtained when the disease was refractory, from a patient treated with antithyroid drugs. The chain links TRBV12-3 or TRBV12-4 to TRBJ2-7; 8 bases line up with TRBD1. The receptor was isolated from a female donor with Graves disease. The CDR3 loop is CASSPGTGRLNEQYF. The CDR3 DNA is TGTGCCAGCAGTCCAGGGACAGGACGTTTGAACGAGCAGTACTTC.